This TCR beta chain is drawn from a study of OX40 agonist ivuxolimab in advanced cancers. Describing the broader study: Ivuxolimab, which targeted the costimulatory receptor OX40 (CD134), was an agonistic, fully human IgG2 monoclonal antibody. Intravenous ivuxolimab was administered to patients every 2 weeks at six dose levels: 0.01, 0.1, 0.3, 1.5, 3 and 10 mg/kg. Of the approximately 50 dose-escalation patients, hepatocellular carcinoma was present in 19, melanoma in roughly 15, renal cell carcinoma in 9 and head and neck cancer in 9. A male proportion of around 83% and a mean age of roughly 58 years, ranging from 23 to 79, were recorded for the dose-escalation cohort. Patients were allowed to have had prior anti-PD-1, anti-PD-L1 or anti-CTLA-4 therapy, and 40% of the dose-escalation patients had previously received checkpoint inhibitors. Three dose-escalation patients achieved partial responses, one with hepatocellular carcinoma and two with cutaneous melanoma. The purpose of peripheral TCRbeta sequencing was to test whether ivuxolimab changed TCR sequence diversity and led to clonal T-cell expansion. The paper covers the monotherapy dose-escalation part of the phase I ivuxolimab trial, which included N ≈ 54 patients. What the work shows at the level of the full study, not this receptor alone: In the 0.1-3.0 mg/kg groups, partial responders had among the lowest normalized peripheral clonal expansion, particularly in CD8+ T cells. Low levels of normalized T-cell clonal expansion were also seen in some patients who did not respond. Clonal expansion of both CD4+ and CD8+ blood T cells was observed from baseline to week 6 at doses 0.1 to 3.0 mg/kg. The antigen specificity of the peripheral T cells that underwent clonal expansion was not determined. After ivuxolimab, CD8+ T cells had more expanded clones than CD4+ T cells on average.

To sequence the TCRbeta CDR3 region, genomic DNA was isolated from the sorted cells. TCRbeta CDR3 regions were sequenced using the immunoSEQ Assay. TCRdb obtained this table from immuneACCESS and retained in-frame rearrangements with V and J assigned. These tables miss some clones; where compared with another copy, unresolved V genes account for less than half of the shortfall, and the remainder is unexplained. For this sample there are some 64,000 clones; about 90% appear just once. The ten top clones hold less than 6% of the sample. Patients with autoimmune disease history or receiving systemic immunosuppression were excluded from the trial. In every dose cohort, peripheral blood was drawn for TCR sequencing at baseline, cycle 4 day 1, and cycle 7 day 1. The samples were taken from a phase I, first-in-human, multicenter, open-label dose-escalation trial of ivuxolimab. Adults with locally advanced or metastatic head and neck squamous cell, hepatocellular, melanoma or renal cell carcinoma were enrolled in the trial. CD4+ and CD8+ T cells were sorted separately from peripheral blood before TCR sequencing.

In this sample, this clone turned up once. What antigen it recognizes has not been identified. Within one base of it there is no much larger clone, and no base qualities were kept. The CDR3 holds 13 amino acids from the cysteine to the phenylalanine. Just the 39-base CDR3 DNA is kept, in frame starting at base 1. The V and J ends are trimmed by 5 bases and 5 bases, leaving 9 bases between them. CDR1 and CDR2 are read off the germline V gene (reference sequence) as MNHNY and SVGAGI. The material was CD4+ or CD8+ T cells sorted from blood, obtained in a trial of the OX40 agonist ivuxolimab. The origin of this receptor is an adult with an advanced solid tumor such as melanoma, head and neck, liver or kidney cancer. The rearrangement combines TRBV6-6 with TRBJ2-2; TRBD2 could be the D gene, as 5 bases match. The sequenced DNA: TGTGCCAGCAGTCCCGGACTGACCGGGGAGCTGTTTTTT. It translates as CASSPGLTGELFF.